This TCR beta chain was profiled in a study of technical replicates of blood from several donors. Data came from immunoSEQ multiplex PCR; TCRdb stores just in-frame clones and leaves some out. Of 75,000 to 100,000 clones in the sample, roughly 94% are singletons; the top ten hold 0.33%. Germline V gene sequence: CDR1 LNHDA, CDR2 SQIVND (reference sequence). V was cut by 6 bases and J by 2 bases, with 8 bases left in between. The CDR3 length is 13 residues. Input material: T cells isolated from PBMCs. This sequence was found in a human donor in good health. The genes are TRBV19 and TRBJ1-3; D is ambiguous. CDR3 amino acids: CASRPGPGNTIYF. As DNA, the CDR3 is TGTGCCAGTAGACCGGGTCCTGGAAACACCATATATTTT.